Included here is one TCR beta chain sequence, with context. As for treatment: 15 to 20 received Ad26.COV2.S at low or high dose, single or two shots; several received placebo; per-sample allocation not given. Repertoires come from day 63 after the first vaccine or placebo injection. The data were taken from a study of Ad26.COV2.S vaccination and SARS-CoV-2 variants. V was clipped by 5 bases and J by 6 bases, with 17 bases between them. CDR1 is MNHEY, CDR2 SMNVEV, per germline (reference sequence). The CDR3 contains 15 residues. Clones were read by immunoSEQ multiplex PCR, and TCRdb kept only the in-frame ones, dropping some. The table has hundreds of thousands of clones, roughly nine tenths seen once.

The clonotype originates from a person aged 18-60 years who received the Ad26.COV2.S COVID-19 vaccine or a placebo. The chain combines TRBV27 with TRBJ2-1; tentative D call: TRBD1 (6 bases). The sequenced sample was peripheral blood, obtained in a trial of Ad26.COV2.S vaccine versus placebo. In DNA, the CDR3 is TGTGCCAGCAGTCACCGCCCAGGGGTCGGCAATGAGCAGTTCTTC. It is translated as CASSHRPGVGNEQFF.